Following are 28 T cell receptor beta chains from one sample sequenced in a study of blood T cell repertoires in COVID-19. Using immunoSEQ multiplex PCR, the repertoire was profiled, and TCRdb retains in-frame clones only, with some absent. Of approximately 110,000 clones listed, 80% to 90% are singletons. Sequencing used peripheral blood. These receptors came from a woman older than 75 with active or convalescent COVID-19.

This clone was counted between two and nine times. The V and J genes are TRBV6-5 and TRBJ2-5; D may be TRBD2 (5 bases). Trimming removed 5 bases at V and 6 bases at J, with 19 bases between. CDR1 MNHEY and CDR2 SVGAGI come from the germline V gene. The CDR3 covers 15 residues. In nucleotides, the CDR3 is TGTGCCAGCAGTCCTCGGGGATCGTACGTAAAGACCCAGTACTTC. It yields the protein CASSPRGSYVKTQYF.

V and J are TRBV7-9 and TRBJ1-6; possible D gene TRBD1, 5 bases. The CDR3 runs to 17 residues. Trimming took off 4 bases at V and 6 bases at J, with 19 bases between the two ends. CDR1 is SEHNR, CDR2 FQNEAQ, per germline (reference sequence). The CDR3 coding sequence is TGTGCCAGCAGCTGGAAGACAAGCGACAGTCTTAATTCACCCCTCCACTTT. Translating gives CASSWKTSDSLNSPLHF. Based on the CDR3 plus reference TRBV7-9 and TRBJ1-6, the full variable domain is DTGVSQNPRHKITKRGQNVTFRCDPISEHNRLYWYRQTLGQGPEFLTYFQNEAQLEKSRLLSDRFSAERPKGSFSTLEIQRTEQGDSAMYLCASSWKTSDSLNSPLHFGNGTRLTVT.

The chain uses TRBV19 and TRBJ2-7, with a tentative D call TRBD2 (5 bases). The V and J ends lost 5 bases and 0 bases respectively, with 14 bases between them. Germline V gene data show CDR1 as LNHDA and CDR2 as SQIVND (reference sequence). This CDR3 is built from 15 residues. CDR3 loop: CASSEALESSYEQYF. The DNA for the CDR3 is TGTGCCAGTAGTGAAGCACTAGAAAGCTCCTACGAGCAGTACTTC.

This clone was detected once. CDR3 residues: CASSRATNTEAFF. CDR3 in DNA: TGTGCCAGCTCACGAGCCACGAACACTGAAGCTTTCTTT. This rearrangement joins TRBV18 to TRBJ1-1; no clear D gene. V lost 4 bases, J lost 1 base, and 7 bases lay in between. This CDR3 spans 13 amino acids. Germline V CDR1 and CDR2: KGHSH, LQKENI.

This sequence joins TRBV5-1 and TRBJ1-4; TRBD1 might be the D (6 bases). Deletions cut 3 bases from V and 8 bases from J, with 11 bases between. Looked up from germline, CDR1 is SGHRS and CDR2 is YFSETQ. This CDR3 is built from 13 residues. The CDR3 DNA reads TGCGCCAGCAGCTCGCCACAGGGAGAAAAACTGTTTTTT. It is translated as CASSSPQGEKLFF. Based on the CDR3 plus reference TRBV5-1 and TRBJ1-4, the full variable domain is KAGVTQTPRYLIKTRGQQVTLSCSPISGHRSVSWYQQTPGQGLQFLFEYFSETQRNKGNFPGRFSGRQFSNSRSEMNVSTLELGDSALYLCASSSPQGEKLFFGSGTQLSVL.

V is TRBV6-2 or TRBV6-3 and J is TRBJ2-5; 7 positions match TRBD2. Trimming at V came to 5 bases and at J to 2 bases, leaving 11 bases not matched to a gene. The CDR3 sequence is 16 residues long. Germline V gene lookup returns CDR1 MNHEY and CDR2 SVGEGT. In nucleotides, the CDR3 is TGTGCCAGCAGTCGAATACTAGCGATTCAACAAGAGACCCAGTACTTC. This codes for CASSRILAIQQETQYF.

The CDR3 region has the DNA TGTGCCAGCAGCTTTCCTACGACTAGCGAGAACAGTCTAAGGGATACGCAGTATTTT. Translated: CASSFPTTSENSLRDTQYF. The rearrangement links TRBV11-2 to TRBJ2-3, with 8 bases aligning to TRBD2. Germline CDR1 and CDR2: SGHAT and FQNNGV. Unmatched junction bases numbered 20, after V lost 3 bases and J lost 6 bases. There are 19 residues in the CDR3. Complete variable domain (other parts from reference TRBV11-2 and TRBJ2-3): EAGVAQSPRYKIIEKRQSVAFWCNPISGHATLYWYQQILGQGPKLLIQFQNNGVVDDSQLPKDRFSAERLKGVDSTLKIQPAKLEDSAVYLCASSFPTTSENSLRDTQYFGPGTRLTVL.

The V and J genes are TRBV5-1 and TRBJ2-1; D is possibly TRBD1 (6 bases). V was trimmed by 2 bases and J by 0 bases, leaving 18 bases between them. The CDR3 has 18 residues. Germline-derived CDR1 and CDR2 are SGHRS and YFSETQ. CDR3 in DNA: TGCGCCAGCAGCTTCTCGACAGGAATAGCGTCCTCCTACAATGAGCAGTTCTTC. This codes for CASSFSTGIASSYNEQFF.

The chain recombines TRBV9 with TRBJ2-3, with TRBD2 matching over 12 bases. The CDR3 runs 15 residues. From germline, CDR1 is SGDLS and CDR2 YYNGEE. The ends lost 2 bases at V and 6 bases at J; junction bases unmatched: 4. The CDR3 is CASSVTSGRMDTQYF. In nucleotides, the CDR3 is TGTGCCAGCAGCGTCACTAGCGGGAGGATGGATACGCAGTATTTT.

This chain links TRBV5-1 with TRBJ2-3; tentative D call: TRBD1 (7 bases). The CDR3 extends over 16 amino acids. Germline loops: CDR1 SGHRS, CDR2 YFSETQ. Deletions cut 4 bases from V and 3 bases from J, with 18 bases between. As DNA, the CDR3 is TGCGCCAGCAGCCCCTATACGCCAGGGGGGACAGATACGCAGTATTTT. This translates into CASSPYTPGGTDTQYF.

The chain employs TRBV6-6 and TRBJ2-3, with a tentative D call TRBD1 (6 bases). The CDR3 extends over 16 amino acids. V was cut by 8 bases and J by 8 bases, with 26 bases left in between. CDR1 is MNHNY, CDR2 SVGAGI, per germline (reference sequence). CDR3 DNA: TGTGCCAGCCGTCTGCAGTCTGGTCAGGGGACACCTACGCAGTATTTT. Its translation: CASRLQSGQGTPTQYF.

The CDR3 DNA follows: TGTGCCAGCAGTGAAAGTAGGGACAGCTTTTCACCCCTCCACTTT. Its translation: CASSESRDSFSPLHF. V gene TRBV6-1 combines with J gene TRBJ1-6, with 7 nucleotides matching TRBD1. There are 15 residues in the CDR3. Germline V lookup: CDR1 MNHNS, CDR2 SASEGT. V shed 2 bases, J shed 9 bases, and the junction held 7 bases outside the gene matches.

In its sample, this clone was seen a few times. The chain uses TRBV5-1 and TRBJ1-3; 10 nucleotides match TRBD1. The germline V gene encodes CDR1 SGHRS and CDR2 YFSETQ. V trimming: 4 bases; J trimming: 2 bases; junction bases outside the gene matches: 3. This CDR3 spans 15 amino acids. CDR3 sequence (DNA): TGCGCCAGCAGCCCCGGACAGGGGGCTGGAAACACCATATATTTT. Protein: CASSPGQGAGNTIYF.

This chain joins TRBV9 and TRBJ2-1; TRBD2 matches at 8 bases. CDR1 is SGDLS, CDR2 YYNGEE, per germline. V dropped 1 base and J dropped 11; count of bases not matched to a gene: 8. CDR3 size: 14 residues. CDR3 in DNA: TGTGCCAGCAGCGTAAATAGCGGGGACGGGAAGCAGTTCTTC. Translation gives CASSVNSGDGKQFF.

In this sample, this clone turned up once. The gene calls are TRBV30 and TRBJ1-4, with D perhaps matching TRBD1 (5 bases). Per the germline V gene, CDR1 is GTSNPN and CDR2 is SVGIG (reference sequence). This CDR3 contains 14 residues. Trimming took 8 bases from V and 0 from J, leaving 13 bases between them. The CDR3 DNA reads TGTGCCGGGGTCGGGGGGTCAACTAATGAAAAACTGTTTTTT. It is translated as CAGVGGSTNEKLFF.

This sequence joins TRBV28 and TRBJ1-2; D not certain. Per the germline V gene, CDR1 is MDHEN and CDR2 is SYDVKM. The CDR3 consists of 11 residues. Trimming shortened V by 6 bases and J by 8 bases, and 10 bases separated the two germline ends. The CDR3 here is CASSDAGGYTF. Here the CDR3 DNA reads TGTGCCAGCAGCGACGCGGGCGGCTACACCTTC.

Worth noting for this clone: The junction departs from germline at one end; a sequencing error may be responsible. V and J are TRBV12-3 or TRBV12-4 and TRBJ2-7; 9 bases map to TRBD2. There are 13 residues in the CDR3. In nucleotides, the CDR3 is TGTGCCAGCAGTCTAGCGGGGCCCTACGAGCAGTACTTC. This sequence encodes CASSLAGPYEQYF.

The chain joins TRBV28 to TRBJ2-1; D is unresolved. There are 11 residues in the CDR3. Trimming left V 3 bases short and J 8 bases short, with 5 bases between. Germline V gene lookup returns CDR1 MDHEN and CDR2 SYDVKM. The CDR3 region is CASSFSDEQFF. The CDR3 nucleotides are TGTGCCAGCAGTTTTTCCGATGAGCAGTTCTTC.

The sample holds a few counts of this clone. The chain couples TRBV24-1 to TRBJ2-1, with 7 bases matching TRBD2. The CDR3 length is 17 residues. Germline CDR1 KGHDR, CDR2 SFDVKD. Losses at the gene ends were 1 base for V and 3 bases for J; bases not matched to a gene: 8. CDR3 sequence reads: CATSDLAPSGVYNEQFF. CDR3 nucleotides: TGTGCCACCAGTGATTTAGCCCCTAGCGGAGTCTACAATGAGCAGTTCTTC.

The chain uses TRBV19 and TRBJ1-5, with D possibly TRBD1 on 6 matching bases. This CDR3 has 16 amino acids. Per the germline V gene, CDR1 is LNHDA and CDR2 is SQIVND (reference sequence). Trimming left V 3 bases short and J 2 bases short, with 14 bases between. In DNA, the CDR3 is TGTGCCAGTAGTATCCACAGGGCCCGCGGCAATCAGCCCCAGCATTTT. This sequence encodes CASSIHRARGNQPQHF.

The J gene is TRBJ2-1, the V gene TRBV5-1; 9 nucleotides agree with TRBD1. The CDR3 has 14 amino acids. The germline gives CDR1 SGHRS, CDR2 YFSETQ. The ends lost 4 bases at V and 5 bases at J; junction bases unmatched: 4. The CDR3 spells CASSPGQGNNEQFF. The CDR3 DNA follows: TGCGCCAGCAGCCCGGGACAGGGTAACAATGAGCAGTTCTTC.

V gene TRBV7-2 combines with J gene TRBJ2-5; the match to TRBD1 covers 9 bases. With V trimmed by 4 bases and J by 3 bases, 3 bases remained unmatched. The CDR3 extends over 14 amino acids. The germline gives CDR1 SGHTA, CDR2 FQGNSA. The CDR3 sequence is CASSSWTGEETQYF. The DNA of the CDR3 is TGTGCCAGCAGCTCTTGGACAGGGGAAGAGACCCAGTACTTC.

This clone appeared once. This sequence joins TRBV11-3 and TRBJ1-4; D gene uncertain. V gave up 4 bases and J gave up 0 bases, with 9 bases separating them. This CDR3 comprises 15 residues. CDR1 SGHNT and CDR2 YENEEA come from the germline V gene. CDR3 DNA sequence: TGTGCCAGCAGCTCTTACAGAGCAACTAATGAAAAACTGTTTTTT. Protein: CASSSYRATNEKLFF.

DNA of the CDR3: TGTGCCAGCAGTTACAGGGGGAATGAGCAGTTCTTC. It is translated as CASSYRGNEQFF. The chain links TRBV5-4 to TRBJ2-1; 8 nucleotides line up with TRBD1. Germline-derived CDR1 and CDR2 are SGHNT and YYREEE (reference sequence). V lost 5 bases to trimming and J lost 7 bases; unmatched junction nucleotides: 2. The CDR3 sequence is 12 residues long.

The chain is built from TRBV9 and TRBJ2-5; TRBD2 aligns across 9 bases. CDR1 SGDLS and CDR2 YYNGEE come from the germline V gene. CDR3 length: 15 amino acids. The V gene end was trimmed by 1 base and the J gene end by 0 bases; junction bases not matched to a gene: 1. The CDR3: CASSVTSGYQETQYF. DNA of the CDR3: TGTGCCAGCAGCGTAACTAGCGGGTACCAAGAGACCCAGTACTTC.

The chain joins TRBV12-5 to TRBJ2-5; 9 bases map to TRBD2. Germline CDR1 is LGHNT and CDR2 is FRNRAP. Trimming took 1 base from V and 0 from J; bases not matched to a gene: 3. This CDR3 comprises 16 residues. CDR3 in amino acids: CASGLGLAGNQETQYF. The CDR3 region has the DNA TGTGCTAGTGGTTTGGGGCTAGCGGGAAACCAAGAGACCCAGTACTTC.

The chain is built from TRBV24-1 and TRBJ2-2; 10 nucleotides align to TRBD1. The ends lost 4 bases at V and 5 bases at J; junction bases unmatched: 6. The CDR3 spans 16 residues. CDR1 is KGHDR and CDR2 is SFDVKD in the germline V gene. The CDR3 DNA reads as TGTGCCACCAGTGAAATGGACAGGGGGTTGACCGGGGAGCTGTTTTTT. Protein product: CATSEMDRGLTGELFF.

The CDR3 spells CASSVSDANTGELFF. The CDR3 nucleotides read TGTGCCAGCAGCGTTAGCGACGCGAACACCGGGGAGCTGTTTTTT. The rearrangement links TRBV5-4 to TRBJ2-2; D may be TRBD2 (5 bases). The germline CDR1 and CDR2 sequences are SGHNT and YYREEE (reference sequence). The CDR3 covers 15 residues. The ends were cut back, 4 bases at V and 0 bases at J, with 10 bases in the middle.